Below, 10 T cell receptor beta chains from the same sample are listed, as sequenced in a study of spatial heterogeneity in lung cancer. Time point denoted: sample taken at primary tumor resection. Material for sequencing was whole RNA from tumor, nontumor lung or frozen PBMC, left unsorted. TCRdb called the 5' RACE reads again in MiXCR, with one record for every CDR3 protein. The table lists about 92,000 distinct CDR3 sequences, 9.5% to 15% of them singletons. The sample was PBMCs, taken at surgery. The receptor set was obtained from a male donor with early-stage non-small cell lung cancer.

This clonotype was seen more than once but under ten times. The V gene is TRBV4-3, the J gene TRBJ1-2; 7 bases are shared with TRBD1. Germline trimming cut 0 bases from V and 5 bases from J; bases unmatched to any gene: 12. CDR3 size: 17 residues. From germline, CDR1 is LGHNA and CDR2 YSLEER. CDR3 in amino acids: CASSQDPSRQGGYGYTF. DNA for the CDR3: TGCGCCAGCAGCCAAGATCCATCGAGGCAGGGGGGATATGGCTACACCTTC.

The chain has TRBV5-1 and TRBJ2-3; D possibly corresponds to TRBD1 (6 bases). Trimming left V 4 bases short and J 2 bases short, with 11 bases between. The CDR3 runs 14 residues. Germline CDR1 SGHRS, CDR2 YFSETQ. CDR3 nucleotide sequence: TGCGCCAGCAGCCCGGGACACTCCACAGATACGCAGTATTTT. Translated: CASSPGHSTDTQYF.

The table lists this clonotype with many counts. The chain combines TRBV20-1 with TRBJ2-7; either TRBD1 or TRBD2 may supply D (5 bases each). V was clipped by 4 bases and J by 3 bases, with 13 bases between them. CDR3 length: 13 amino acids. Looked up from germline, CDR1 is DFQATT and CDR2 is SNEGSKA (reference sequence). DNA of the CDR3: TGCAGTGCTAAGACAGCGGTTTTCTACGAGCAGTACTTC. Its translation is CSAKTAVFYEQYF.

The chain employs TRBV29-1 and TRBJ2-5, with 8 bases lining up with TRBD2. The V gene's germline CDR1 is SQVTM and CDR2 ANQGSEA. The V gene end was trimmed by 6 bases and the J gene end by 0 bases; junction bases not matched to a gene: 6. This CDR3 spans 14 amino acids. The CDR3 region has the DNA TGCAGCGTCGAGCCGGGACTAGACCAAGAGACCCAGTACTTC. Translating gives CSVEPGLDQETQYF. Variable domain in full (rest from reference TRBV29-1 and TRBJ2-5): SAVISQKPSRDICQRGTSLTIQCQVDSQVTMMFWYRQQPGQSLTLIATANQGSEATYESGFVIDKFPISRPNLTFSTLTVSNMSPEDSSIYLCSVEPGLDQETQYFGPGTRLLVL.

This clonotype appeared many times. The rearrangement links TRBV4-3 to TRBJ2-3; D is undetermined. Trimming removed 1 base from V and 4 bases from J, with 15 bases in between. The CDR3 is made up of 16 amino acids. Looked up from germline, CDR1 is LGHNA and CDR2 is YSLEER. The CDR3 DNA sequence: TGCGCCAGCAGCCAAGTTCCCTCTAGTACCCCAGATACGCAGTATTTT. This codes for CASSQVPSSTPDTQYF.

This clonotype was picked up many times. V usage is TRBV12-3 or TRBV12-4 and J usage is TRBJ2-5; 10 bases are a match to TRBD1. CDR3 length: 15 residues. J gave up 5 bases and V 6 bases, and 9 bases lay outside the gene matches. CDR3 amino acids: CASSNRDRGSETQYF. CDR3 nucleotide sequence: TGTGCCAGCAGCAACCGGGACAGGGGATCCGAGACCCAGTACTTC.

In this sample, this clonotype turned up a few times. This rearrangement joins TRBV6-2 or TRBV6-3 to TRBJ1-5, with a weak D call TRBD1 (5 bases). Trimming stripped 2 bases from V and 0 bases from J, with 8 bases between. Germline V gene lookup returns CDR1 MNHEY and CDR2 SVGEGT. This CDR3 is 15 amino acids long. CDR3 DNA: TGTGCCAGCAGTTACCAGGGATATAGCAATCAGCCCCAGCATTTT. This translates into CASSYQGYSNQPQHF.

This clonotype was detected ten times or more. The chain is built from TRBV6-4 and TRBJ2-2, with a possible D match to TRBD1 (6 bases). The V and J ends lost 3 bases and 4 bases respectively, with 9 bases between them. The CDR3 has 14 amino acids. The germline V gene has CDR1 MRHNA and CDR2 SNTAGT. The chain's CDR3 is CASSEGGSTGELFF. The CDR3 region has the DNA TGTGCCAGCAGTGAAGGGGGTAGCACCGGGGAGCTGTTTTTT.

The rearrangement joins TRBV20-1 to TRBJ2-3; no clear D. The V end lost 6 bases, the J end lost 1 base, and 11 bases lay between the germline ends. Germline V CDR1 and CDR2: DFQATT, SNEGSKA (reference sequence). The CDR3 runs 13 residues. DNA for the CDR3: TGCAGTGCGTACGATGGTCGCACAGATACGCAGTATTTT. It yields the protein CSAYDGRTDTQYF.

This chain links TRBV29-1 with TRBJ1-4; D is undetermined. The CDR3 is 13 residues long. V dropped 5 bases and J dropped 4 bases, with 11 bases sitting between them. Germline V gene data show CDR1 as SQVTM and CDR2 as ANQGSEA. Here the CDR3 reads CSVWKGVNEKLFF. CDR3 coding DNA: TGCAGCGTTTGGAAGGGAGTTAATGAAAAACTGTTTTTT.